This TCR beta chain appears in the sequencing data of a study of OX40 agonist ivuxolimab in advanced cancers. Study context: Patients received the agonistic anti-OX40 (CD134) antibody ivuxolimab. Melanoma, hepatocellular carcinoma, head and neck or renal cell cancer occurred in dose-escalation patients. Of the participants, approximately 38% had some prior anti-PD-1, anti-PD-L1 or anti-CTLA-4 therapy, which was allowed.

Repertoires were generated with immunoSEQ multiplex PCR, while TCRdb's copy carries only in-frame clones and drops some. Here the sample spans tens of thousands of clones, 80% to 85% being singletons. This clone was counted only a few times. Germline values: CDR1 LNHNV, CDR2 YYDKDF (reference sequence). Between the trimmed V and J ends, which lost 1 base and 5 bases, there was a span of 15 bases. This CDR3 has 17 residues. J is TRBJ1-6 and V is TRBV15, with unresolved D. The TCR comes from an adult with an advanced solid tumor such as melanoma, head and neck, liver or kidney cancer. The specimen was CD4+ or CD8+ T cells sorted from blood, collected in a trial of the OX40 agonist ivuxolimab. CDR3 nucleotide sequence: TGTGCCACCAGCAGAGGTGAAGGGATGCGCAATAATTCACCCCTCCACTTT. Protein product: CATSRGEGMRNNSPLHF.